Listed below are T cell receptor beta chains from one sample, sequenced in a study of T cell responses to AZD1222 COVID-19 vaccine. Using immunoSEQ multiplex PCR, the repertoire was profiled, and TCRdb retains in-frame clones only, with some absent. This repertoire shows 93,000 or so clones, roughly 89% found once; its top ten account for under 50%. The sample was peripheral blood, taken on day 0 of AZD1222 vaccination. The receptors stem from an adult in good health. The CDR3 runs from the conserved cysteine through the conserved F or W. Fields, in order: clone size, J gene, V gene, D gene, CDR3 DNA, CDR3 protein. The D gene is left open where the match is weak. Some rows have no size entry. The others give once, few or many, or a class for an expanded clone.

>few|TRBJ2-5|TRBV6-2/TRBV6-3|-
TGTGCCAGCAGTTACGACCAGGGAGGAGTCCAAGAGACCCAGTACTTC
CASSYDQGGVQETQYF
>-|TRBJ2-7|TRBV7-9|TRBD2
TGTGCCAGCAGCTTATTAGGGACTAGCGGGGCCGAGCAGTACTTC
CASSLLGTSGAEQYF
>-|TRBJ2-3|TRBV9|TRBD2
TGTGCCAGCAACCGGGCTAGCGGGATTCCAGATACGCAGTATTTT
CASNRASGIPDTQYF
>-|TRBJ2-7|TRBV7-9|-
TGTGCCAGCAGCTTAGTTTTGGACAGAACCTACGAGCAGTACTTC
CASSLVLDRTYEQYF
>-|TRBJ2-3|TRBV18|TRBD1
TGTGCCAGCTCTCGAGACAGGGGATCAGATACGCAGTATTTT
CASSRDRGSDTQYF
>-|TRBJ1-3|TRBV11-2|-
TGTGCCAGCAGCTTAGCGGCAGTCTCTGGAAACACCATATATTTT
CASSLAAVSGNTIYF
>-|TRBJ2-1|TRBV27|-
TGTGCCAGCAGTACGCGGTTCAATGAGCAGTTCTTC
CASSTRFNEQFF
>once|TRBJ1-1|TRBV29-1|-
TGCAGCGTCGAGATGGGGGGCCGATCCACTGAAGCTTTCTTT
CSVEMGGRSTEAFF
>-|TRBJ2-1|TRBV11-1|-
TGTGCCAGCAGCTTAGGAACGGGGACTGAGCAGTTCTTC
CASSLGTGTEQFF
>-|TRBJ2-7|TRBV19|-
TGTGCCAGTAGTACCGTACAGGGAAACGAGCAGTACTTC
CASSTVQGNEQYF
>-|TRBJ2-3|TRBV19|-
TGTGCCAGCGCCCGAACGGGCACCACAGATACGCAGTATTTT
CASARTGTTDTQYF
>-|TRBJ1-1|TRBV19|-
TGTGCCAGTAGCACGGGATCGAGAGTGCAGGGGGCTTTCTTT
CASSTGSRVQGAFF
>-|TRBJ2-5|TRBV3-1/TRBV3-2|TRBD2
TGTGCCAGCAGCATCGGACTAGCGGGAGGGGAGACCCAGTACTTC
CASSIGLAGGETQYF
>-|TRBJ2-1|TRBV2|TRBD1
TGTGCCACCTCCGGACAGGGAAATAAGCAGTTCTTC
CATSGQGNKQFF
>-|TRBJ2-3|TRBV30|-
TGTGCCTGGACCATACGAGGGGCGGGATATACGCAGTATTTT
CAWTIRGAGYTQYF
>-|TRBJ1-2|TRBV27|TRBD1
TGTGCCAGCAGTTTTAAGACAGGGGGCAACTATGGCTACACCTTC
CASSFKTGGNYGYTF
>-|TRBJ1-2|TRBV11-3|-
TGTGCCAGCCTACACGGGGGGAGGAGGCGAGCTAACTATGGCTACACCTTC
CASLHGGRRRANYGYTF
>-|TRBJ2-1|TRBV9|TRBD2
TGTGCCAGCAGCTTGGGGACTAGCGAAGGTGAGCAGTTCTTC
CASSLGTSEGEQFF
>-|TRBJ2-7|TRBV6-5|TRBD1
TGTGCCAGCAGCGCCGGGACAGGGCCCTACGAGCAGTACTTC
CASSAGTGPYEQYF
>-|TRBJ2-4|TRBV24-1|-
TGTGCCACCAGTGAGATACGGGACACATCCAAAAACATTCAGTACTTC
CATSEIRDTSKNIQYF
>-|TRBJ1-5|TRBV3-1/TRBV3-2|-
TGTGCCAGCAGCCAAGTTCTCAATCAGCCCCAGCATTTT
CASSQVLNQPQHF
>-|TRBJ1-2|TRBV6-5|-
TGTGCCAGCAGTTACTCCCAAACGAATGGCTACACCTTC
CASSYSQTNGYTF
>-|TRBJ2-5|TRBV5-1|-
TGCGCCAGCAGCTTGGAGATTTCCGCGGGCCAGTACTTC
CASSLEISAGQYF
>-|TRBJ1-6|TRBV7-2|-
TGTGCCAGCAGCCCTGCGGGGGGAAGCAATTCACCCCTCCACTTT
CASSPAGGSNSPLHF
>-|TRBJ1-1|TRBV5-5|TRBD1
TGTGCCAGCAGCTCCAGGACAGGGCTTATGGACACTGAAGCTTTCTTT
CASSSRTGLMDTEAFF
>-|TRBJ2-5|TRBV2|-
TGTGCCAGCAGCAAGGAGGGAGGACCCCAAGAGACCCAGTACTTC
CASSKEGGPQETQYF
>few|TRBJ2-5|TRBV18|TRBD2
TGTGCCAGCTCACCTTTCGGGACTAGCGGGAGAACCTCGGAGACCCAGTACTTC
CASSPFGTSGRTSETQYF
>-|TRBJ2-2|TRBV28|-
TGTGCCAGCAGTTTAGGGGGAGTAACCGGGGAGCTGTTTTTT
CASSLGGVTGELFF